The subject of this entry is one T cell receptor beta chain. Its antigen is unidentified. The data originate from a study of T-cell memory formation after mild COVID-19. Regarding the study as a whole: A second wave expanding day 15 to 37 was CD4+-biased; contracting clones were balanced.

TCRdb itself ran the 5' RACE reads through MiXCR, one entry per CDR3 protein. In the table there are hundreds of thousands of distinct CDR3 sequences, roughly 18% of which are singletons. The CDR3 runs 17 residues. The ends were cut back, 6 bases at V and 0 bases at J, with 15 bases in the middle. Germline V lookup: CDR1 MNHEY, CDR2 SVGAGI. The material sequenced was PBMCs or a T cell subset sorted from them (not recorded which). This TCR was recovered from an adult woman who had mild COVID-19 (a few samples of this study predate the infection). Cell type and time point are not known. The V call is TRBV6-5, the J call TRBJ2-6, with D maybe TRBD1 (5 bases). The CDR3 nucleotides are TGTGCCAGCAGCTCGACAGAGAGAAGCTCTGGGGCCAACGTCCTGACTTTC. It translates to CASSSTERSSGANVLTF.